The 8 T cell receptor beta chains below come from one sample, sequenced in a study of shared clonotypes between healthy human individuals. Here immunoSEQ multiplex PCR was the method, and the copy in TCRdb shows in-frame clones only, minus some. The sample yields approximately 1.5 million clones, 98% seen once. The sample comprised naive CD4+ T cells sorted from blood. Subset defined: CD45RA+ positively selected. The receptors shown here come from a man aged 25 to 40 in good health.

This chain joins TRBV5-4 and TRBJ2-7; D remains unclear. This CDR3 region has 15 residues. Trimming left V 4 bases short and J 5 bases short, with 19 bases between. Germline V lookup: CDR1 SGHNT, CDR2 YYREEE (reference sequence). The CDR3 DNA reads TGTGCCAGCAGCCCACCTGGGGTCCAATCCCACGAGCAGTACTTC. Translated, it gives CASSPPGVQSHEQYF. Filled out from reference TRBV5-4 and TRBJ2-7, the complete variable domain reads ETGVTQSPTHLIKTRGQQVTLRCSSQSGHNTVSWYQQALGQGPQFIFQYYREEENGRGNFPPRFSGLQFPNYSSELNVNALELDDSALYLCASSPPGVQSHEQYFGPGTRLTVT.

Note on this clone: Other DNA sequences within the sample encode an identical CDR3. The V gene is TRBV27, the J gene TRBJ1-1; 7 bases match TRBD1. This CDR3 is 13 amino acids long. The V gene end was trimmed by 2 bases and the J gene end by 5 bases; junction bases not matched to a gene: 2. Germline V gene sequence: CDR1 MNHEY, CDR2 SMNVEV (reference sequence). This chain's CDR3 is CASSLQGGTEAFF. The CDR3 DNA sequence: TGTGCCAGCAGTTTACAGGGGGGTACTGAAGCTTTCTTT.

This chain uses TRBV6-5 with TRBJ2-5; 8 positions match TRBD1. This CDR3 has 16 residues. Losses at the gene ends were 0 bases for V and 4 bases for J; bases not matched to a gene: 7. Germline V gives CDR1 MNHEY, CDR2 SVGAGI. The DNA of the CDR3 is TGTGCCAGCAGTTACTCGGGCAGGGGGCATCGAGAGACCCAGTACTTC. Its protein product is CASSYSGRGHRETQYF.

The rearrangement uses TRBV19 and TRBJ2-7; TRBD1 aligns across 9 bases. CDR3 size: 13 residues. The J segment lost 2 bases and the V segment lost 10 bases, leaving 6 bases of the junction unmatched. The germline V gene has CDR1 LNHDA and CDR2 SQIVND (reference sequence). CDR3 loop: CATARDRAYEQYF. For the CDR3, the DNA is TGTGCCACAGCCCGGGACAGGGCCTACGAGCAGTACTTC.

V is TRBV9 and J is TRBJ2-4, with D possibly TRBD1 on 6 matching bases. This CDR3 is 15 amino acids long. Germline loops: CDR1 SGDLS, CDR2 YYNGEE. Trimming shortened V by 1 base and J by 2 bases, and 10 bases separated the two germline ends. The CDR3 sequence: CASSVNTGPKNIQYF. The CDR3 DNA follows: TGTGCCAGCAGCGTAAATACAGGGCCCAAAAACATTCAGTACTTC. Combining the CDR3 with reference TRBV9 and TRBJ2-4 gives the whole variable domain DSGVTQTPKHLITATGQRVTLRCSPRSGDLSVYWYQQSLDQGLQFLIQYYNGEERAKGNILERFSAQQFPDLHSELNLSSLELGDSALYFCASSVNTGPKNIQYFGAGTRLSVL.

The V gene is TRBV5-6, the J gene TRBJ2-5, with 8 nucleotides matching TRBD2. V shed 4 bases, J shed 6 bases, and the junction held 14 bases outside the gene matches. This CDR3 is 16 amino acids long. Per the germline V gene, CDR1 is SGHDT and CDR2 is YYEEEE. In DNA form, the CDR3 reads TGTGCCAGCAGCGGCCCCGAGGGGAGCGGGAGAAAGACCCAGTACTTC. This translates into CASSGPEGSGRKTQYF.

V and J are TRBV13 and TRBJ2-6; tentatively, D is TRBD2 (5 bases). The CDR3 spans 16 residues. Germline CDR1 PRHDT, CDR2 FYEKMQ (reference sequence). The V end was cut by 0 bases, the J end by 2 bases, with 8 bases between. CDR3 in DNA: TGTGCCAGCAGCTTAGGCCGGGGTGCTGGGGCCAACGTCCTGACTTTC. Translating gives CASSLGRGAGANVLTF.

This chain connects TRBV6-5 to TRBJ1-5; TRBD1 aligns across 8 bases. Trimming took 0 bases from V and 6 from J; bases not matched to a gene: 4. CDR1 is MNHEY and CDR2 is SVGAGI in the germline V gene. This CDR3 has 15 residues. Written as DNA, the CDR3 is TGTGCCAGCAGTTACTCATGGACAGGGTTTCAGCCCCAGCATTTT. It encodes CASSYSWTGFQPQHF.